This T cell receptor (beta chain) is from a study of blood T cell repertoires in COVID-19. Measured with immunoSEQ multiplex PCR; TCRdb has only the in-frame clones, and not every one. This sample has 150,000 to 200,000 clones, with 86% found just once. CDR1 and CDR2 (germline): ENHRY, SYGVKD. V was shortened by 2 bases and J by 3 bases, with 7 bases between the two germline ends. The CDR3 covers 14 residues. The receptor was isolated from a woman between 55 and 75 years old with COVID-19, enrolled during active disease. This chain links TRBV10-3 with TRBJ2-2, with D perhaps matching TRBD1 (6 bases). Specimen: peripheral blood. The CDR3: CAISENRDTGELFF. The DNA of the CDR3 is TGTGCCATCAGTGAGAACAGGGACACCGGGGAGCTGTTTTTT.